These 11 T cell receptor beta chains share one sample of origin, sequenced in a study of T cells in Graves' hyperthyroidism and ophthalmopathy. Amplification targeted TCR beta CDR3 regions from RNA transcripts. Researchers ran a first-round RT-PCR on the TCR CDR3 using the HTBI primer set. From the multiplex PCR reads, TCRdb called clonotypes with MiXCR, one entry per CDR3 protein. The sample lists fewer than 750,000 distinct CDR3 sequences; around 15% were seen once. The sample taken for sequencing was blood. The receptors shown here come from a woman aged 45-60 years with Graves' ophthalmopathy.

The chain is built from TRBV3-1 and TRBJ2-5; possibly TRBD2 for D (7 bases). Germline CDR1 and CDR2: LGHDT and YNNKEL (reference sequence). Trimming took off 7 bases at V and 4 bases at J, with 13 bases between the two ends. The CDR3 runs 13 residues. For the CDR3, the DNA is TGTGCCAGCACCCTAAGGGGGGGAGAGACCCAGTACTTC. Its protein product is CASTLRGGETQYF.

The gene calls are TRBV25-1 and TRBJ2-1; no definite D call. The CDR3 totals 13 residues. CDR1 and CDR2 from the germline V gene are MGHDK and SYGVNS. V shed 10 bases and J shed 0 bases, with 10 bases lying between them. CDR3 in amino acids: CAISGSSYNEQFF. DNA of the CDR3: TGTGCCATCTCGGGTTCCTCCTACAATGAGCAGTTCTTC.

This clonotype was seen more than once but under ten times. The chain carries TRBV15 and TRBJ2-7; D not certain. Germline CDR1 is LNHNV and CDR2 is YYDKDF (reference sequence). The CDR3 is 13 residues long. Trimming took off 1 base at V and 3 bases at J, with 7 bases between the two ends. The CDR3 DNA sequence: TGTGCCACCAGCAGAGGTCCCTTCTACGAGCAGTACTTC. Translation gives CATSRGPFYEQYF. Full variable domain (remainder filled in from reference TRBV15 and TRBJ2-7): DAMVIQNPRYQVTQFGKPVTLSCSQTLNHNVMYWYQQKSSQAPKLLFHYYDKDFNNEADTPDNFQSRRPNTSFCFLDIRSPGLGDTAMYLCATSRGPFYEQYFGPGTRLTVT.

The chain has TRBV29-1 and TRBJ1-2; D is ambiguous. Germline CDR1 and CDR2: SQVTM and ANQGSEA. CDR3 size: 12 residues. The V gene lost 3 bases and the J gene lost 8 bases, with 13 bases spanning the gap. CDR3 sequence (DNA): TGCAGCGTTGACCTGCATGTCTTAGGCTACACCTTC. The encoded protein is CSVDLHVLGYTF.

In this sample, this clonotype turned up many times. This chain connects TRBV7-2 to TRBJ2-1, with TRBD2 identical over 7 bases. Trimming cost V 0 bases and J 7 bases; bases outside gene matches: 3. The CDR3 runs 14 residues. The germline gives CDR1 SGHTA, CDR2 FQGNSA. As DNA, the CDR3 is TGTGCCAGCAGCTTAGCGGGACTAACGAATGAGCAGTTCTTC. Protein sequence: CASSLAGLTNEQFF.

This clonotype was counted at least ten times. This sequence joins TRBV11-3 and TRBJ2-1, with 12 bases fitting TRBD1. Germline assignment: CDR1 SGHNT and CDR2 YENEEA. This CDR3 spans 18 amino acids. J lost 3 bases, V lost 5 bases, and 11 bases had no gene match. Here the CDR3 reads CASSLGTGGAGHYNEQFF. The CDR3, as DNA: TGTGCCAGCAGCCTAGGGACAGGGGGCGCGGGCCACTACAATGAGCAGTTCTTC.

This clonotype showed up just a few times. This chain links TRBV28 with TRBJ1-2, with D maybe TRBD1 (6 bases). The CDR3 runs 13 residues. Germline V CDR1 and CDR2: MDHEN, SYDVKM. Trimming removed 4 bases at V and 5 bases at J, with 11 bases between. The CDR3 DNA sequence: TGTGCCAGCAGTTCATACAGGGTTTATGGCTACACCTTC. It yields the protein CASSSYRVYGYTF.

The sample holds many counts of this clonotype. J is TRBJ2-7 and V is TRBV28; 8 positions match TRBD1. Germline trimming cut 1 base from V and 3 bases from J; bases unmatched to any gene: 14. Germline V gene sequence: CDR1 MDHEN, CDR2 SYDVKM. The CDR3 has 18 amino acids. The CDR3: CASSLSVGGTGLYYEQYF. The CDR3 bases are TGTGCCAGCAGTTTATCGGTGGGTGGGACAGGTCTTTACTACGAGCAGTACTTC.

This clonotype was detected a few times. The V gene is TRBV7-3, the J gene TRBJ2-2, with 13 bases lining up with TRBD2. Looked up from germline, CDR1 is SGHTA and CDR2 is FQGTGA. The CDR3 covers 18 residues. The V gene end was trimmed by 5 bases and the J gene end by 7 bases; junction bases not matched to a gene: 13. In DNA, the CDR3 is TGTGCCAGCAGCCTCACCAGGACTAGCGGGAGTTCTGGCGGGGAGCTGTTTTTT. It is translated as CASSLTRTSGSSGGELFF. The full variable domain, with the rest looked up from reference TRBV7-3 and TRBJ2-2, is GAGVSQTPSNKVTEKGKYVELRCDPISGHTALYWYRQSLGQGPEFLIYFQGTGAADDSGLPNDRFFAVRPEGSVSTLKIQRTERGDSAVYLCASSLTRTSGSSGGELFFGEGSRLTVL.

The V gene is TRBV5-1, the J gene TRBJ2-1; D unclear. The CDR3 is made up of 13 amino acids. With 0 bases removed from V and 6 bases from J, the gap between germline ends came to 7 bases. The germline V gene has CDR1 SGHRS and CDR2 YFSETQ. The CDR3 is CASSLEHTNEQFF. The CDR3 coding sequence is TGCGCCAGCAGCTTGGAACATACCAATGAGCAGTTCTTC.

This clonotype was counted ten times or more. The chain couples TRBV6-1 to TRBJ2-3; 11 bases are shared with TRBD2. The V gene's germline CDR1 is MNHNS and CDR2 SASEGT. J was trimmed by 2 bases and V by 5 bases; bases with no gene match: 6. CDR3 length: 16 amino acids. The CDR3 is CASSTTSGSPTDTQYF. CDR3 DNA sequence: TGTGCCAGCAGTACCACTAGCGGGAGTCCCACAGATACGCAGTATTTT.